The TCR beta chain under discussion was sequenced for a study of preoperative IRX-2 immunotherapy in early breast cancer. Judged by abundance, this clone is large (0.1 to 1%). Assay used: immunoSEQ multiplex PCR; TCRdb lists only in-frame clones, some missing. The table shows some 2,000 clones, with roughly two thirds occurring only once. Treatment reported: preoperative locoregional IRX-2 cytokine immunotherapy. This phase Ib study tested locoregional IRX-2 cytokine immunotherapy given before surgery. With 2 bases clipped from V and 0 bases from J, the junction kept 7 bases outside the gene matches. This CDR3 contains 16 residues. The germline gives CDR1 SGHNT, CDR2 YENEEA.

This receptor was obtained from a human donor with breast cancer. The specimen was tumor tissue, collected before IRX-2 immunotherapy. The chain is built from TRBV11-3 and TRBJ2-7; 7 bases agree with TRBD1. This CDR3 reads CASSLNPRGSSYEQYF. CDR3 sequence (DNA): TGTGCCAGCAGCTTAAACCCCAGGGGGAGCTCCTACGAGCAGTACTTC. The whole variable domain, filled in from reference TRBV11-3 and TRBJ2-7, reads EAGVVQSPRYKIIEKKQPVAFWCNPISGHNTLYWYLQNLGQGPELLIRYENEEAVDDSQLPKDRFSAERLKGVDSTLKIQPAELGDSAVYLCASSLNPRGSSYEQYFGPGTRLTVT.